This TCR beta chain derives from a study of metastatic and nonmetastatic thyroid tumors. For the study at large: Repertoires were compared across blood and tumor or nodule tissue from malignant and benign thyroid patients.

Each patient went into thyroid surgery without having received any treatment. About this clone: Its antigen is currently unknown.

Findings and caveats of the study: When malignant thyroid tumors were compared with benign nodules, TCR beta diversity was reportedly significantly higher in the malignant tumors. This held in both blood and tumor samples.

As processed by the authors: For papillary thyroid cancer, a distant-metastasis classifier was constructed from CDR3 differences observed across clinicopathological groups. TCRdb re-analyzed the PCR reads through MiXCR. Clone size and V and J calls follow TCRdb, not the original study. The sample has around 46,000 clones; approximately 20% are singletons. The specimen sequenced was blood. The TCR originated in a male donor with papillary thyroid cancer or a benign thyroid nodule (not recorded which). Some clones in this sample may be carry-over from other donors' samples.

The CDR3 sequence is CASSLRVTGRADYNEQFF. Written as DNA, the CDR3 is TGTGCCAGCAGCTTGAGGGTGACCGGGAGGGCGGATTACAATGAGCAGTTCTTC. The gene calls are TRBV5-6 and TRBJ2-1; 8 positions agree with TRBD2. Losses at the gene ends were 1 base for V and 4 bases for J; bases not matched to a gene: 13. This CDR3 is built from 18 residues. Germline assignment: CDR1 SGHDT and CDR2 YYEEEE.